This section outlines one TCR beta chain sequence together with its context. TCRdb called the RT-PCR reads again in MiXCR, with one record for every CDR3 protein. The repertoire consists of approximately 200,000 distinct CDR3 sequences, with around 40% occurring once and the leading ten covering 11%. The source of the sample is a study of patients and donors after allogeneic stem cell transplantation. This receptor was obtained from a human donor who was either an allogeneic HSCT recipient or a stem cell or donor lymphocyte infusion donor (not recorded which). It is not recorded whose cells these are; they may come from a transplant donor. Sample: blood, either unsorted or a sorted T cell fraction (not recorded which).

The CDR3, as DNA: TGTGCCAGCACCGAGGGGGGAAACACTGAAGCTTTCTTT. Protein: CASTEGGNTEAFF. V is TRBV2 and J is TRBJ1-1; D perhaps matches TRBD1 (6 bases). The V gene lost 7 bases and the J gene lost 2 bases, with 11 bases spanning the gap. The CDR3 covers 13 residues. Germline V gene data show CDR1 as SNHLY and CDR2 as FYNNEI.